A single sample gave rise to the 31 T cell receptor beta chains below, sequenced in a study of T-cell reconstitution after alpha-beta-depleted transplantation in children. Using unique molecular identifiers, the investigators prepared the TCRbeta library. In TCRdb, the PCR reads were re-called with MiXCR into one record per CDR3 protein. The sample includes roughly 200,000 distinct CDR3 sequences, 9.5% to 13% seen only once; the top ten take 28%. Sequencing used PBMCs, obtained before TCRalphabeta/CD19-depleted stem cell transplant. Receptors originate from a child younger than two with acute myeloid leukemia, due to receive a stem cell transplant.

This clonotype was picked up many times. V gene TRBV12-3 or TRBV12-4 combines with J gene TRBJ2-2; no clear D. The CDR3 length is 13 residues. Trimming left V 6 bases short and J 5 bases short, with 10 bases between. Written as DNA, the CDR3 is TGTGCCAGCAGATCTTTAGAGACCGGGGAGCTGTTTTTT. Protein sequence: CASRSLETGELFF.

This clonotype was detected only a few times. J is TRBJ2-5 and V is TRBV2; 8 bases match TRBD2. The germline V gene has CDR1 SNHLY and CDR2 FYNNEI. V lost 5 bases, J lost 5 bases, and 13 bases stayed unmatched. The CDR3 is 16 residues long. The CDR3 DNA is TGTGCCAGCAGTCGGGAAAGCGGGAGACTGGGGGAGACCCAGTACTTC. It specifies CASSRESGRLGETQYF.

This clonotype was counted ten times or more. This sequence joins TRBV3-1 and TRBJ2-1; 10 nucleotides match TRBD2. The V gene's germline CDR1 is LGHDT and CDR2 YNNKEL (reference sequence). With V trimmed by 1 base and J by 5 bases, 2 bases remained unmatched. The CDR3 runs to 15 residues. CDR3 DNA: TGTGCCAGCAGCCAAGGGCTAGCGGGAGACAATGAGCAGTTCTTC. It codes for CASSQGLAGDNEQFF.

In this sample, this clonotype turned up once. The chain joins TRBV29-1 to TRBJ2-7; tentatively, D is TRBD1 (6 bases). V lost 5 bases and J lost 1, with 12 bases in between. In germline, CDR1 is SQVTM, CDR2 ANQGSEA. The CDR3 covers 13 residues. The CDR3 is CSVSAGVSYEQYF. The CDR3 nucleotides are TGCAGCGTTTCGGCAGGGGTGTCCTACGAGCAGTACTTC.

This clonotype was counted ten times or more. V usage is TRBV12-3 or TRBV12-4 and J usage is TRBJ2-2; D might be TRBD2 (6 bases). CDR3 length: 15 residues. V lost 2 bases to trimming and J lost 4 bases, with 11 bases between them. The CDR3 sequence: CASSLSQGGTGELFF. DNA of the CDR3: TGTGCCAGCAGTTTAAGTCAGGGAGGCACCGGGGAGCTGTTTTTT.

In this sample, this clonotype turned up many times. V gene TRBV7-6 combines with J gene TRBJ2-5; 8 bases map to TRBD2. The ends lost 1 base at V and 5 bases at J; junction bases unmatched: 3. Per the germline V gene, CDR1 is SGHVS and CDR2 is FNYEAQ. CDR3 length equals 14 residues. CDR3 in amino acids: CASSLGLAWETQYF. CDR3 sequence (DNA): TGTGCCAGCAGCTTAGGACTAGCGTGGGAGACCCAGTACTTC. The variable domain in full, completed from reference TRBV7-6 and TRBJ2-5, reads GAGVSQSPRYKVTKRGQDVALRCDPISGHVSLYWYRQALGQGPEFLTYFNYEAQQDKSGLPNDRFSAERPEGSISTLTIQRTEQRDSAMYRCASSLGLAWETQYFGPGTRLLVL.

In nucleotides, the CDR3 is TGTGCCAGCAGGGACTGGGAGGGCCCGGCCGGGGAGCTGTTTTTT. It encodes CASRDWEGPAGELFF. The chain joins TRBV11-2 to TRBJ2-2, with 7 bases matching TRBD2. The CDR3 is 15 amino acids. CDR1 and CDR2 (germline): SGHAT, FQNNGV. Trimming took 6 bases from V and 6 from J; bases not matched to a gene: 10.

This clonotype has at least ten counts. The V gene is TRBV12-3 or TRBV12-4, the J gene TRBJ1-2; D remains unclear. The ends were cut back, 2 bases at V and 7 bases at J, with 17 bases in the middle. This CDR3 is built from 15 residues. Here the CDR3 reads CASSLWASIGSGYTF. The CDR3 nucleotides are TGTGCCAGCAGTTTATGGGCTTCGATTGGAAGTGGCTACACCTTC.

In the case of this clonotype: The conserved phenylalanine or tryptophan normally closing the CDR3 is absent here, so this likely arose from a read error. This rearrangement joins TRBV7-8 to TRBJ2-2; a weak D match, TRBD2 (5 bases). The CDR3 runs to 17 residues. The germline V gene encodes CDR1 SGHVS and CDR2 FQNEAQ. V lost 5 bases and J 0 bases, leaving 16 bases between the germline ends. CDR3 region: CASSRQRERPNTGELFL. In DNA, the CDR3 is TGTGCCAGCAGCCGCCAGAGGGAACGACCGAACACCGGGGAGCTGTTTTTA.

This chain joins TRBV27 and TRBJ2-7; D gene ambiguous. CDR3 length: 14 amino acids. Germline assignment: CDR1 MNHEY and CDR2 SMNVEV (reference sequence). V was pared by 2 bases and J by 2 bases, with 10 bases between. The CDR3 is CASSLTSSPYEQYF. The CDR3, as DNA: TGTGCCAGCAGTTTAACATCCTCTCCCTACGAGCAGTACTTC.

Note on this clonotype: At one end the junction does not follow the germline gene, possibly because of a read error. The rearrangement links TRBV11-2 to TRBJ1-2; weak D call: TRBD1 (6 bases). Germline CDR1 reads SGHAT; CDR2 reads FQNNGV. The CDR3 runs to 19 residues. The CDR3 region is CASSLVSKGGSSYSGGYPF. CDR3 DNA: TGCGCCAGCAGCTTAGTCTCTAAGGGGGGTTCGAGTTATTCGGGTGGCTACCCCTTC. The entire variable domain, with the rest obtained from reference TRBV11-2 and TRBJ1-2, is as follows: EAGVAQSPRYKIIEKRQSVAFWCNPISGHATLYWYQQILGQGPKLLIQFQNNGVVDDSQLPKDRFSAERLKGVDSTLKIQPAKLEDSAVYLCASSLVSKGGSSYSGGYPFGSGTRLTVV.

About this clonotype: The junction does not match germline at one end; this may be a read error. The chain is built from TRBV7-9 and TRBJ2-7; no firm D call. The CDR3 extends over 15 amino acids. Germline V gene lookup returns CDR1 SEHNR and CDR2 FQNEAQ (reference sequence). As DNA, the CDR3 is TGTGTCAGCAGTCCCGGAAGGCTCTTCACCTACGAGCAGTACTTC. Its protein is CVSSPGRLFTYEQYF.

The chain recombines TRBV12-3 or TRBV12-4 with TRBJ1-1; D ambiguous. The CDR3 consists of 13 residues. V shed 6 bases and J shed 6 bases, with 14 bases lying between them. This CDR3 reads CASSFPVGSEAFF. The CDR3, as DNA: TGTGCCAGCAGCTTTCCCGTCGGATCTGAAGCTTTCTTT.

This clonotype appeared many times. The V gene is TRBV7-2, the J gene TRBJ2-5; no clear D. The CDR3 has 13 amino acids. Germline loops: CDR1 SGHTA, CDR2 FQGNSA. V lost 2 bases and J lost 4, with 8 bases in between. The CDR3 coding sequence is TGTGCCAGCAGCTTAATCTATGGAGAGACCCAGTACTTC. It encodes CASSLIYGETQYF.

The chain employs TRBV19 and TRBJ1-2, with 11 bases identical to TRBD1. The CDR3 consists of 13 residues. Germline CDR1 is LNHDA and CDR2 is SQIVND (reference sequence). After removal of 5 bases from V and 7 bases from J, the junction contained 3 bases not matched to a gene. The CDR3 sequence: CASSWTGGSGYTF. Here the CDR3 DNA reads TGTGCCAGTAGTTGGACAGGGGGCTCTGGCTACACCTTC.

This clonotype was detected ten times or more. The chain couples TRBV3-1 to TRBJ2-3; D not resolved. The V gene lost 0 bases and the J gene lost 5 bases, with 6 bases spanning the gap. Germline V gene sequence: CDR1 LGHDT, CDR2 YNNKEL (reference sequence). The CDR3 has 13 amino acids. CDR3 coding DNA: TGTGCCAGCAGCCAAGATCGACGAGATACGCAGTATTTT. Its protein product is CASSQDRRDTQYF.

This clonotype was found many times. V is TRBV5-1 and J is TRBJ1-2; D remains ambiguous. Trimming pared 0 bases from V and 7 bases from J, leaving 13 bases between. Germline V CDR1 and CDR2: SGHRS, YFSETQ. This CDR3 spans 14 amino acids. This CDR3 reads CASSLVSQSGGYTF. DNA for the CDR3: TGCGCCAGCAGCTTGGTTTCACAATCGGGTGGCTACACCTTC.

The sample holds many counts of this clonotype. The chain recombines TRBV9 with TRBJ2-2; no clear D gene. Trimming removed 0 bases at V and 8 bases at J, with 8 bases between. The CDR3 contains 13 residues. Germline V lookup: CDR1 SGDLS, CDR2 YYNGEE. CDR3 in DNA: TGTGCCAGCAGCGTAGCCCCAGAGGGGGAGCTGTTTTTT. It is translated as CASSVAPEGELFF. Full variable domain (outside the CDR3, taken from reference TRBV9 and TRBJ2-2): DSGVTQTPKHLITATGQRVTLRCSPRSGDLSVYWYQQSLDQGLQFLIQYYNGEERAKGNILERFSAQQFPDLHSELNLSSLELGDSALYFCASSVAPEGELFFGEGSRLTVL.

As for this clonotype: With a much larger clone just one base away, this may be a read error. V usage is TRBV4-2 and J usage is TRBJ2-2; maybe TRBD1 (5 bases). The CDR3 has 14 residues. Germline CDR1 and CDR2: LGHNA and YNFKEQ. CDR3 residues: CASSQGVDTRELFF. The CDR3 nucleotides are TGTGCCAGCAGCCAAGGGGTGGACACCAGGGAGCTGTTTTTT.

This clonotype was recorded at least ten times. The V call is TRBV7-2, the J call TRBJ2-5, with D perhaps matching TRBD1 (8 bases). Germline V gene data show CDR1 as SGHTA and CDR2 as FQGNSA. The V gene lost 2 bases and the J gene lost 4 bases, with 17 bases spanning the gap. This CDR3 has 16 amino acids. The CDR3 coding sequence is TGTGCCAGCAGCTTACAGGGGGCGGGAGCTTCAGAGACCCAGTACTTC. Its translation is CASSLQGAGASETQYF.

This clonotype was seen a few times. The V call is TRBV5-1, the J call TRBJ2-6; TRBD1 agrees at 9 bases. The CDR3 loop spans 21 amino acids. The J segment lost 0 bases and the V segment lost 4 bases, leaving 17 bases of the junction unmatched. The germline V gene has CDR1 SGHRS and CDR2 YFSETQ. The CDR3: CASSLRDRASNPYSGANVLTF. The CDR3 DNA sequence: TGCGCCAGCAGCCTTCGGGACAGGGCGTCGAATCCCTACTCTGGGGCCAACGTCCTGACTTTC.

In the case of this clonotype: One base away lies a much larger clone, so this may be a sequencing read error. The chain uses TRBV14 and TRBJ2-2; D ambiguous. V was pared by 4 bases and J by 4 bases, with 10 bases between. The CDR3 has 14 amino acids. Per germline, CDR1 SGHDN and CDR2 FVKESK. The CDR3 spells CASSPTLTTGELFF. The CDR3 DNA is TGTGCCAGCAGCCCAACACTCACCACCGGGGAGCTGTTTTTT.

This clonotype showed up many times. This chain joins TRBV7-2 and TRBJ1-2; D might be TRBD1 (5 bases). The CDR3 totals 12 residues. Germline loops: CDR1 SGHTA, CDR2 FQGNSA. V dropped 4 bases and J dropped 6 bases, with 9 bases sitting between them. CDR3 protein: CASSYTRDGYTF. The CDR3 coding sequence is TGTGCCAGCAGCTACACCAGGGATGGCTACACCTTC.

In this sample, this clonotype turned up many times. J is TRBJ2-1 and V is TRBV9, with unresolved D. V was shortened by 2 bases and J by 3 bases, with 6 bases between the two germline ends. The CDR3 consists of 13 residues. Germline CDR1 is SGDLS and CDR2 is YYNGEE. CDR3 sequence reads: CASSVGRYNEQFF. The CDR3 DNA reads as TGTGCCAGCAGCGTTGGGCGCTACAATGAGCAGTTCTTC. Variable domain in full (rest from reference TRBV9 and TRBJ2-1): DSGVTQTPKHLITATGQRVTLRCSPRSGDLSVYWYQQSLDQGLQFLIQYYNGEERAKGNILERFSAQQFPDLHSELNLSSLELGDSALYFCASSVGRYNEQFFGPGTRLTVL.

Ten or more counts support this clonotype. The chain has TRBV7-8 and TRBJ1-2, with a weak D call TRBD1 (6 bases). CDR1 and CDR2 (germline): SGHVS, FQNEAQ. The V and J ends lost 4 bases and 8 bases respectively, with 14 bases between them. This CDR3 is built from 13 residues. CDR3: CASSSRGGLGYTF. CDR3 bases: TGTGCCAGCAGCTCGAGAGGGGGGCTCGGCTACACCTTC.

V gene TRBV7-3 combines with J gene TRBJ2-1; maybe TRBD2 (6 bases). The V end lost 6 bases, the J end lost 6 bases, and 15 bases lay between the germline ends. CDR3 length: 14 amino acids. Germline values: CDR1 SGHTA, CDR2 FQGTGA. CDR3 loop: CASSDGGAPNEQFF. CDR3 in DNA: TGTGCCAGCAGTGACGGGGGAGCCCCCAATGAGCAGTTCTTC. The full variable domain, in which reference TRBV7-3 and TRBJ2-1 provide the parts outside the CDR3, is GAGVSQTPSNKVTEKGKYVELRCDPISGHTALYWYRQSLGQGPEFLIYFQGTGAADDSGLPNDRFFAVRPEGSVSTLKIQRTERGDSAVYLCASSDGGAPNEQFFGPGTRLTVL.

This clonotype was observed many times. The V and J genes are TRBV28 and TRBJ1-5; TRBD1 agrees at 7 bases. CDR1 and CDR2 (germline): MDHEN, SYDVKM. Trimming at V came to 3 bases and at J to 7 bases, leaving 6 bases not matched to a gene. The CDR3 totals 14 residues. DNA for the CDR3: TGTGCCAGCAGTTTGTGGGCAGGGGGGCAGCCCCAGCATTTT. Translated: CASSLWAGGQPQHF.

Concerning this clonotype itself: A much more abundant neighbour one base away suggests this may be a read error. This chain uses TRBV11-2 with TRBJ2-2; possibly TRBD2 for D (5 bases). The germline CDR1 and CDR2 sequences are SGHAT and FQNNGV. The CDR3 length is 14 residues. The CDR3 DNA follows: TGTGCCAGCAGCCTTTCCGCGAACACCGGGGAGATGTTTTTT. Amino acids: CASSLSANTGEMFF.

Details on this clonotype: A read error is possible here, since a much larger clone lies one base away. This chain links TRBV7-9 with TRBJ1-1; weak D call: TRBD1 (5 bases). Germline CDR1 SEHNR, CDR2 FQNEAQ (reference sequence). The CDR3 loop spans 13 amino acids. The CDR3 nucleotides are TGTGCCTGCAGCTTACGCCAGGGAGGACAAGCTTTCTTT. It translates to CACSLRQGGQAFF.

V usage is TRBV15 and J usage is TRBJ2-7; D uncertain. The germline V and J ends were trimmed by 5 bases and 2 bases, with 10 bases remaining between them. There are 13 residues in the CDR3. The germline V gene has CDR1 LNHNV and CDR2 YYDKDF (reference sequence). The CDR3 nucleotides are TGTGCCACCAGCCCTCAAGGCGCCTACGAGCAGTACTTC. Its protein product is CATSPQGAYEQYF.

Comment on this clonotype: This may stem from a read error, because a much larger clone lies one nucleotide away. The V and J genes are TRBV18 and TRBJ1-2; D gene uncertain. CDR3 length equals 14 residues. Germline CDR1 KGHSH, CDR2 LQKENI. The CDR3 DNA reads as TGTGCCAGCTCACCAGGGCAGTCTAACTATGGCTACCCCTTC. Protein: CASSPGQSNYGYPF.